This T cell receptor beta chain was identified during a study of T cell changes during pregnancy in multiple sclerosis. Produced via immunoSEQ multiplex PCR; TCRdb's table is partial and in-frame only. The sample has roughly 36,000 clones; 91% are singletons. From germline, CDR1 is LNHDA and CDR2 SQIVND (reference sequence). CDR3 length equals 15 residues. Trimming took off 4 bases at V and 2 bases at J, with 14 bases between the two ends. V is TRBV19 and J is TRBJ1-1; maybe TRBD1 (5 bases). The clonotype was recovered from a female donor with multiple sclerosis, enrolled in a pregnancy study. Sequences were derived from CD8+ T cells from peripheral blood mononuclear cells, sampled in the second trimester of pregnancy. The CDR3 reads CASSNRQMRNTEAFF. The CDR3 DNA follows: TGTGCCAGTAGTAACAGACAGATGAGAAACACTGAAGCTTTCTTT.